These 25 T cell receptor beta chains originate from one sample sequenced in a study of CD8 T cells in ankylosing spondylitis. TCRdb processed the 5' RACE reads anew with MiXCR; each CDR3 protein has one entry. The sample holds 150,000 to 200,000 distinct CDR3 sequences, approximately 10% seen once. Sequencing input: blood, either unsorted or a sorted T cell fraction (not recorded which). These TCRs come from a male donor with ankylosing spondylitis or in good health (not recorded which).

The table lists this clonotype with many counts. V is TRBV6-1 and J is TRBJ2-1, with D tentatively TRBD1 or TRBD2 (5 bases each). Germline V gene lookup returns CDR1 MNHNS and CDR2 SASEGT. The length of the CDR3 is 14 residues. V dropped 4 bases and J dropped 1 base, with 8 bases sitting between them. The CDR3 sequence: CASSAGASYNEQFF. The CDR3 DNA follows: TGTGCCAGCAGTGCCGGGGCGTCCTACAATGAGCAGTTCTTC.

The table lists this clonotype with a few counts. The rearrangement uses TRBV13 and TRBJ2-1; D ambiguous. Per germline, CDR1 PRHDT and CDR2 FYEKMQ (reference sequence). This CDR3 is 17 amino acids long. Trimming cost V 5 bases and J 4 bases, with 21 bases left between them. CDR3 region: CASSPSELPDGYNEQFF. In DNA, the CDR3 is TGTGCCAGCAGCCCCTCTGAGCTCCCTGACGGGTACAATGAGCAGTTCTTC. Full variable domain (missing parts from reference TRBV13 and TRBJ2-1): AAGVIQSPRHLIKEKRETATLKCYPIPRHDTVYWYQQGPGQDPQFLISFYEKMQSDKGSIPDRFSAQQFSDYHSELNMSSLELGDSALYFCASSPSELPDGYNEQFFGPGTRLTVL.

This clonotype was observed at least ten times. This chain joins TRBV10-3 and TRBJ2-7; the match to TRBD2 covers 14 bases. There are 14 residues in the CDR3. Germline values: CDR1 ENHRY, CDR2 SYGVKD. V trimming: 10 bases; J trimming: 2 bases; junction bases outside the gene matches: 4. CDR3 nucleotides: TGTGCCAGCAGACTAGCGGGGGGGACCTACGAGCAGTACTTC. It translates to CASRLAGGTYEQYF.

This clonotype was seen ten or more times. CDR3 sequence reads: CASSFLSANDNYGYTF. The CDR3 DNA sequence: TGTGCCAGCAGTTTCTTGTCGGCGAATGATAACTATGGCTACACCTTC. The V and J genes are TRBV27 and TRBJ1-2; no clear D gene. The CDR3 loop spans 16 amino acids. Germline CDR1 and CDR2: MNHEY and SMNVEV (reference sequence). V lost 3 bases and J 1 base, leaving 15 bases between the germline ends.

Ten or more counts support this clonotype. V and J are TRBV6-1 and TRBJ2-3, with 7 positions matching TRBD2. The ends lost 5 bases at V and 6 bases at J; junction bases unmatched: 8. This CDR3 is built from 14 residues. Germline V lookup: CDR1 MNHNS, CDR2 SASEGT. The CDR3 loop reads CASSLRTSADTQYF. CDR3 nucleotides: TGTGCCAGCAGTCTGAGGACTAGTGCCGATACGCAGTATTTT.

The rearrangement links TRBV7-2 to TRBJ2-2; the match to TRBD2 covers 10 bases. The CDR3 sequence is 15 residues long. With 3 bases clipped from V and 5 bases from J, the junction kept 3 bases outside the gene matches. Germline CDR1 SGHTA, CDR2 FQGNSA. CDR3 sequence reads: CASSFMTSGTGELFF. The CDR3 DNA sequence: TGTGCCAGCAGCTTTATGACTAGCGGGACCGGGGAGCTGTTTTTT.

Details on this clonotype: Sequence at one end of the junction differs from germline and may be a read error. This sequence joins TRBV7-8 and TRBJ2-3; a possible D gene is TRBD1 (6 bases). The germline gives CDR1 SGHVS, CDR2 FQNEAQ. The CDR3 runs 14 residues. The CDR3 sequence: CASRSQGIADMQYF. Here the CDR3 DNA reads TGTGCCAGCAGATCCCAGGGGATCGCAGATATGCAGTATTTT.

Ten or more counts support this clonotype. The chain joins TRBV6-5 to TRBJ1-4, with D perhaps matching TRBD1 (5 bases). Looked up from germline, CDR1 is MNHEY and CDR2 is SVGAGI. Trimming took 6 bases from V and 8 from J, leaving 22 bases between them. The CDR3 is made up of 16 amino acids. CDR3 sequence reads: CASSSSFVGGMEKLFF. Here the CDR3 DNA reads TGTGCCAGCAGCTCCTCTTTTGTGGGGGGTATGGAAAAACTGTTTTTT.

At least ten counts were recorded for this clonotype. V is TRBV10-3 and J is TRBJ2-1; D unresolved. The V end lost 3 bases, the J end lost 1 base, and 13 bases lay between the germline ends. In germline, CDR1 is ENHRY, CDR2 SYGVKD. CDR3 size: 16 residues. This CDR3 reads CAISESRSNSYNEQFF. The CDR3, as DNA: TGTGCCATCAGTGAATCGCGGAGTAATTCCTACAATGAGCAGTTCTTC.

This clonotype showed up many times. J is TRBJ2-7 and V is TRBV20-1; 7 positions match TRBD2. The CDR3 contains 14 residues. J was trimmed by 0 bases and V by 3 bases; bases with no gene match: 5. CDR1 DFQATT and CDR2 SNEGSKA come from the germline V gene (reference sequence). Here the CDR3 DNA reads TGCAGTGCTAGCCTGCGGGGGAGCTCCTACGAGCAGTACTTC. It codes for CSASLRGSSYEQYF.

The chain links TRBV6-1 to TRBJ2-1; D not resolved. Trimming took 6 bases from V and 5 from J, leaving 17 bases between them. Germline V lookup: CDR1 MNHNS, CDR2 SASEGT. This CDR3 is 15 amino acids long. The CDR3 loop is CASRGIGLTDNEQFF. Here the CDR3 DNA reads TGTGCCAGCAGAGGAATTGGGCTAACCGACAATGAGCAGTTCTTC.

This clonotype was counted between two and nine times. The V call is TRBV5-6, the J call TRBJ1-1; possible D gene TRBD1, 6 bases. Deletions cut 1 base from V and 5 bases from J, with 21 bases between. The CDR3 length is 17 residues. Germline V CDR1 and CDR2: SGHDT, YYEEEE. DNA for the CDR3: TGTGCCAGCAGCTTGAGCTGGACAGCCCCCCGGAGGACTGAAGCTTTCTTT. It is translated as CASSLSWTAPRRTEAFF.

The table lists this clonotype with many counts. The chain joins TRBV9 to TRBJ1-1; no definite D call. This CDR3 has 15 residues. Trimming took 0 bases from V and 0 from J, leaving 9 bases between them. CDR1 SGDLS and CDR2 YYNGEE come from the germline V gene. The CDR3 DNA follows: TGTGCCAGCAGCGTAGGTGTCAGTTTGAACACTGAAGCTTTCTTT. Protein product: CASSVGVSLNTEAFF.

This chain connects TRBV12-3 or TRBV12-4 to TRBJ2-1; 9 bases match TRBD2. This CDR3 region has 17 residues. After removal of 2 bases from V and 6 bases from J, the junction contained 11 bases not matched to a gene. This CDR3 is CASSLKGGLAGTNEQFF. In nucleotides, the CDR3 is TGTGCCAGCAGTTTAAAGGGGGGCCTAGCGGGGACCAATGAGCAGTTCTTC.

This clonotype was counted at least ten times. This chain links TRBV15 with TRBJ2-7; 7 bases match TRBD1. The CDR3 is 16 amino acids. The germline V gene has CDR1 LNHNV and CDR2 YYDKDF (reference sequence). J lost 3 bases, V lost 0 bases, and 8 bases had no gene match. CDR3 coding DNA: TGTGCCACCAGCAGAGAAGAACCGGGACAGATCTACGAGCAGTACTTC. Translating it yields CATSREEPGQIYEQYF.

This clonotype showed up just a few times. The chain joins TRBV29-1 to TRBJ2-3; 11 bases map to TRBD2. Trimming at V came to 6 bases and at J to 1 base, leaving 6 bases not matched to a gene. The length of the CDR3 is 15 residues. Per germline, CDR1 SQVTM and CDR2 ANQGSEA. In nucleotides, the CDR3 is TGCAGCGTCCTGAAGACTAGCGGGGGCACAGATACGCAGTATTTT. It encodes CSVLKTSGGTDTQYF.

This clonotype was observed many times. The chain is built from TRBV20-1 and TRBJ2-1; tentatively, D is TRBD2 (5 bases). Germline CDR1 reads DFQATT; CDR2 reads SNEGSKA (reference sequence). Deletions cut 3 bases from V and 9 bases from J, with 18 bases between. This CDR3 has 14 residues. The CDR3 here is CSARELVPLAEQFF. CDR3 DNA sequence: TGCAGTGCTAGGGAACTAGTCCCCTTAGCTGAGCAGTTCTTC.

The CDR3 DNA reads TGTGCCAGCAGCTTACAGGACCTGGGTTCAGGCTACGAGCAGTACTTC. Its protein is CASSLQDLGSGYEQYF. J is TRBJ2-7 and V is TRBV5-6; D might be TRBD1 (5 bases). CDR3 length: 16 amino acids. Trimming stripped 2 bases from V and 3 bases from J, with 18 bases between. The V gene's germline CDR1 is SGHDT and CDR2 YYEEEE.

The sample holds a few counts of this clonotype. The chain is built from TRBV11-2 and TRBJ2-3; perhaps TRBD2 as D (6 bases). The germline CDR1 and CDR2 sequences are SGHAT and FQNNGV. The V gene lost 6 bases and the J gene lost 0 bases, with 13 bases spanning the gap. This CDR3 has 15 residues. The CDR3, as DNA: TGTGCCAGCAGTCCTTGGAGCGGGAGCACAGATACGCAGTATTTT. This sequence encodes CASSPWSGSTDTQYF.

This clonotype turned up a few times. This CDR3 reads CATSRDRGPPSNYGYTF. The DNA of the CDR3 is TGTGCCACCAGCAGAGATCGGGGGCCTCCTAGTAACTATGGCTACACCTTC. The V gene is TRBV15, the J gene TRBJ1-2; D perhaps matches TRBD1 (6 bases). Looked up from germline, CDR1 is LNHNV and CDR2 is YYDKDF (reference sequence). V lost 0 bases and J 1 base, leaving 15 bases between the germline ends. The CDR3 totals 17 residues.

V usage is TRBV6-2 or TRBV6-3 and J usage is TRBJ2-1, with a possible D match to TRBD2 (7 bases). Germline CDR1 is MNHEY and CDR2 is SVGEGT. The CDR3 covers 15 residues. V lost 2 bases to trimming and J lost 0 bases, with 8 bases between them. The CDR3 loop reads CASSYGGASYNEQFF. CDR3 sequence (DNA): TGTGCCAGCAGTTACGGGGGGGCCTCCTACAATGAGCAGTTCTTC.

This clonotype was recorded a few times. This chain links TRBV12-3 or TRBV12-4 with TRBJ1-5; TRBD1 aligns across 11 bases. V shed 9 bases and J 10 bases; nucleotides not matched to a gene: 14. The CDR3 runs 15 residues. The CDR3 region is CASGQWDRGYGPQHF. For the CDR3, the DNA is TGTGCCAGTGGTCAATGGGACAGGGGGTATGGACCCCAGCATTTT.

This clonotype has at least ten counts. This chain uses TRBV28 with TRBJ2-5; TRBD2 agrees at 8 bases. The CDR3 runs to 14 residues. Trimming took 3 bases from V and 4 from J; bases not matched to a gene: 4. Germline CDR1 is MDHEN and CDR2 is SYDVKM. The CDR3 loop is CASSFGLAIETQYF. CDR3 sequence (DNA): TGTGCCAGCAGTTTCGGACTAGCCATAGAGACCCAGTACTTC.

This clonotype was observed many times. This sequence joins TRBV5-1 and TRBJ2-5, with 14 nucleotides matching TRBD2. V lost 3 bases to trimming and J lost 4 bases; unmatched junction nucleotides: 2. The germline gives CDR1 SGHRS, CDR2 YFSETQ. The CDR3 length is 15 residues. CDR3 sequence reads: CASSSTSGRAETQYF. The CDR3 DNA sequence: TGCGCCAGCAGCTCGACTAGCGGGAGGGCAGAGACCCAGTACTTC.

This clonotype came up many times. The CDR3 region is CASSLALAGFTGELFF. In DNA, the CDR3 is TGCGCCAGCAGCTTGGCCCTGGCGGGGTTCACCGGGGAGCTGTTTTTT. V usage is TRBV5-1 and J usage is TRBJ2-2, with D possibly matching TRBD2 (6 bases). The CDR3 runs 16 residues. CDR1 SGHRS and CDR2 YFSETQ come from the germline V gene. V was trimmed by 0 bases and J by 4 bases, leaving 13 bases between them.